This T cell receptor beta chain is drawn from a study of T cells in Graves' hyperthyroidism and ophthalmopathy. Study observations and caveats: Median prediction lead before ophthalmopathy onset was 5.5 to 7 months with the model. In simple terms, a model built on 13 V-J features told ophthalmopathy apart from stable hyperthyroidism.

Stable Graves' hyperthyroidism denoted no ophthalmopathy progression over 18 months. Orbital computed tomography and thyroid ultrasound, together with serum TRAb and thyroxine and clinical symptoms, were used for diagnoses. Comments on this clonotype: What it binds is unknown.

Amplified regions were TCR beta CDR3 sequences from RNA transcripts. An initial round of RT-PCR targeting the TCR CDR3 relied on the HTBI primer set. TCRdb redid the calling of the multiplex PCR reads with MiXCR, one entry per CDR3 protein. The sample contains 500,000 to 750,000 distinct CDR3 sequences, about 43% of which appear only once. The TCR was taken from a woman aged 18-30 years with Graves' hyperthyroidism. Sequencing was carried out using peripheral blood or thyroid tissue (not recorded which).

The CDR3 DNA reads as TGTGCCAGCAGTTTATTTAAGTTGGGCTACCTGCAGGGGGCTTGGAATCAGCCCCAGCATTTT. Its protein product is CASSLFKLGYLQGAWNQPQHF. The chain has TRBV12-3 or TRBV12-4 and TRBJ1-5; 8 nucleotides align to TRBD1. The CDR3 covers 21 residues. J lost 4 bases, V lost 2 bases, and 22 bases had no gene match.